This T cell receptor (beta chain) emerged from a study of human T cells and chemical hapten exposure. This CDR3 has 15 amino acids. Per the germline V gene, CDR1 is LNHDA and CDR2 is SQIVND (reference sequence). V lost 1 base, J lost 5 bases, and 14 bases lay in between. Sample time point: healthy volunteer bleed at 2 weeks. Unfractionated whole blood served as the source for total RNA extraction. This clonotype has only a few counts. Its target is unknown. Study-level points and caveats: With DPC sensitization, TCRs exceeding 1 in 1000 frequency showed no change.

TCRdb redid the calling of the RACE reads with MiXCR, one entry per CDR3 protein. The sample shows about 45,000 distinct CDR3 sequences, about 4.8% of them seen only once. Input material: whole blood. The source of this sequence is a human donor in good health. Some clones in this sample may be carry-over from other donors' samples. The chain combines TRBV19 with TRBJ1-1; perhaps TRBD1 as D (5 bases). CDR3 DNA sequence: TGTGCCAGTAGTATAGTGGACGGGGCCGGGACTGAAGCTTTCTTT. It is translated as CASSIVDGAGTEAFF. The complete variable domain, with remaining parts taken from reference TRBV19 and TRBJ1-1, reads DGGITQSPKYLFRKEGQNVTLSCEQNLNHDAMYWYRQDPGQGLRLIYYSQIVNDFQKGDIAEGYSVSREKKESFPLTVTSAQKNPTAFYLCASSIVDGAGTEAFFGQGTRLTVV.